This T cell receptor (beta chain) is drawn from a study of regulatory T cells in long-lasting Graves disease. The time point here: persistent/refractory GD, antithyroid drugs over 5 years with positive TRAb. The TCR library was made from RNA extracted from PBMCs. The V gene lost 3 bases and the J gene lost 8 bases, with 17 bases spanning the gap. This CDR3 has 15 amino acids. This clonotype was recorded a few times. What it binds is not known. Arm-PCR of CDR3 regions and iRepertoire HTBI primers were used to build TCR beta libraries. TCRdb fed the multiplex PCR reads into MiXCR, producing one record per CDR3 protein. This sample carries 500,000 to 700,000 distinct CDR3 sequences, 30% of them seen once, and the ten largest clones take around 42%. Study conclusions and caveats: TRBV28, TRBJ1-2 and TRBJ2-5 were segments that persistent disease favored.

Sequencing used peripheral blood mononuclear cells (PBMCs), obtained when the disease was refractory, from a patient treated with antithyroid drugs. The chain joins TRBV12-3 or TRBV12-4 to TRBJ2-4, with TRBD1 as a possible D gene (6 bases). The receptor's source is a female donor with Graves disease. The CDR3: CASSLSSGAGDIQYF. The CDR3 DNA reads TGTGCCAGCAGTTTGAGTTCAGGGGCAGGGGACATTCAGTACTTC.